This T cell receptor (beta chain) was sequenced in a study of blood T cell repertoires in COVID-19. The CDR3 has 15 amino acids. Germline V gene sequence: CDR1 GTSNPN, CDR2 SVGIG (reference sequence). V shed 2 bases, J shed 4 bases, and the junction held 5 bases outside the gene matches. Libraries were prepared by immunoSEQ multiplex PCR; TCRdb keeps only in-frame clonotypes and omits some of them. The sample carries some 330,000 clones, over 80% recorded once. Across 20 to 25 US areas, participants ranged in age from roughly 18 to 95 years. Sequencing input: PBMCs or T cells enriched from blood (not recorded which). The chain has TRBV30 and TRBJ2-5; 12 positions agree with TRBD2. The receptor was isolated from a man aged 25 to 45 who had recovered from COVID-19. The CDR3, as DNA: TGTGCCTGGAGTCTAGCGGGGGGGCGTCGAGAGACCCAGTACTTC. It specifies CAWSLAGGRRETQYF. Drawing the rest from reference TRBV30 and TRBJ2-5, the complete variable domain is SQTIHQWPATLVQPVGSPLSLECTVEGTSNPNLYWYRQAAGRGLQLLFYSVGIGQISSEVPQNLSASRPQDRQFILSSKKLLLSDSGFYLCAWSLAGGRRETQYFGPGTRLLVL.